This T cell receptor (beta chain) stems from a study of blood T cell repertoires in COVID-19. Trimming left V 4 bases short and J 4 bases short, with 14 bases between. The CDR3 has 15 amino acids. Germline loops: CDR1 LGHDT, CDR2 YNNKEL (reference sequence). Sequencing was performed with immunoSEQ multiplex PCR; in TCRdb, only in-frame clones are kept and a portion is missing. The table shows almost 200,000 clones, with over 80% occurring only once. The specimen was peripheral blood. The rearrangement joins TRBV3-1 (or the pseudogene TRBV3-2) to TRBJ1-3, with TRBD1 as a possible D gene (5 bases). This sequence was found in a man aged 55 to 69 with COVID-19, enrolled during active disease. In DNA form, the CDR3 reads TGTGCCAGCAGCCCGGGGGGAGGGCAAGGAAACACCATATATTTT. This sequence encodes CASSPGGGQGNTIYF.